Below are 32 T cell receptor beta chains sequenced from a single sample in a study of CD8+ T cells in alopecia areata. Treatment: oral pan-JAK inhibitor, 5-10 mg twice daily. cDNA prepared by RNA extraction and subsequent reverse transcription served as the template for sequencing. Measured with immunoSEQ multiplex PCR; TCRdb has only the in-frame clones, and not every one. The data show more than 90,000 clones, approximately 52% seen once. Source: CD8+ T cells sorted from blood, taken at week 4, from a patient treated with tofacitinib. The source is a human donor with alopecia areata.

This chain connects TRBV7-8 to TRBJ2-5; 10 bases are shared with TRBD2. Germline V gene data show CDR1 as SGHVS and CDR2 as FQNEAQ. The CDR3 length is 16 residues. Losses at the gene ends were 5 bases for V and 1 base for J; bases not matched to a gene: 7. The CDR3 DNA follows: TGTGCCAGCAGCGATGCTAGCGGGGGAACCCAAGAGACCCAGTACTTC. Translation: CASSDASGGTQETQYF.

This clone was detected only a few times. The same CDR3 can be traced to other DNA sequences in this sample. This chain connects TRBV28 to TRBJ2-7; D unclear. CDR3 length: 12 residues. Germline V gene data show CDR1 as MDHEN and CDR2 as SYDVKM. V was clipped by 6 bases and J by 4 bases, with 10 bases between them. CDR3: CASSPTLYEQYF. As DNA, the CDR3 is TGTGCCAGCAGCCCAACCCTATACGAGCAGTACTTC.

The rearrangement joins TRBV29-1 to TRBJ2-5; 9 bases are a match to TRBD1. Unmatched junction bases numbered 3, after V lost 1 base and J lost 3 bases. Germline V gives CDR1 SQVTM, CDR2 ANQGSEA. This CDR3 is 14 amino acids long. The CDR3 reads CSVEAGTGKETQYF. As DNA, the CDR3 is TGCAGCGTTGAAGCCGGGACAGGGAAAGAGACCCAGTACTTC.

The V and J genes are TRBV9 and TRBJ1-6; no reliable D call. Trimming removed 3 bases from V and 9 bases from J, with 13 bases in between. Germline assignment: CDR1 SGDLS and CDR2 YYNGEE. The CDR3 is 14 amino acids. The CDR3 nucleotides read TGTGCCAGCAGCGAGATCCTGGGATCTTCACCCCTCCACTTT. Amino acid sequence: CASSEILGSSPLHF.

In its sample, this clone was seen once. This CDR3 reads CASSGDTRFHGYTF. The CDR3 DNA sequence: TGCGCCAGCAGCGGGGACACGAGGTTCCATGGCTACACCTTC. This chain joins TRBV5-1 and TRBJ1-2; D may be TRBD1 (6 bases). The CDR3 consists of 14 residues. The V end lost 4 bases, the J end lost 6 bases, and 16 bases lay between the germline ends. Germline CDR1 SGHRS, CDR2 YFSETQ.

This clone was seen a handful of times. The CDR3 sequence: CASSSWTGNYGYTF. The CDR3 DNA follows: TGTGCCAGCAGCTCTTGGACAGGCAACTATGGCTACACCTTC. The chain has TRBV7-2 and TRBJ1-2; 7 bases line up with TRBD1. The length of the CDR3 is 14 residues. Looked up from germline, CDR1 is SGHTA and CDR2 is FQGNSA. The trim removed 4 bases at V and 2 bases at J, leaving 4 bases unmatched.

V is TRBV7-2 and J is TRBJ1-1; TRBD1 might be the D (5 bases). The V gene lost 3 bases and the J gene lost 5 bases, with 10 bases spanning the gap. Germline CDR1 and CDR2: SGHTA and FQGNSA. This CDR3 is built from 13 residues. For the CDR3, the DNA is TGTGCCAGCAGCTTTCAGGGAAGGACTGAAGCTTTCTTT. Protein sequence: CASSFQGRTEAFF.

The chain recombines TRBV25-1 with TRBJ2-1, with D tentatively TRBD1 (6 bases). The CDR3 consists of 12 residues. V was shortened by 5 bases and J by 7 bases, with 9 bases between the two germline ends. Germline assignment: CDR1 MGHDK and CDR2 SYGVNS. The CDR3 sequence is CASSWQGNEQFF. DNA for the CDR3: TGTGCCAGCAGTTGGCAGGGGAATGAGCAGTTCTTC. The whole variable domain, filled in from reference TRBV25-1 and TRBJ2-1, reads EADIYQTPRYLVIGTGKKITLECSQTMGHDKMYWYQQDPGMELHLIHYSYGVNSTEKGDLSSESTVSRIRTEHFPLTLESARPSHTSQYLCASSWQGNEQFFGPGTRLTVL.

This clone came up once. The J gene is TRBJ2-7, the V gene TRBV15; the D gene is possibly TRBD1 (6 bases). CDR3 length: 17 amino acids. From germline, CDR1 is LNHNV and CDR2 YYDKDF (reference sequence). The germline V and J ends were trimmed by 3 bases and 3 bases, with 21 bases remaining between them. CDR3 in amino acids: CATSSLGKGVAYYEQYF. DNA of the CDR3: TGTGCCACCAGCAGCCTTGGTAAGGGGGTGGCCTACTACGAGCAGTACTTC.

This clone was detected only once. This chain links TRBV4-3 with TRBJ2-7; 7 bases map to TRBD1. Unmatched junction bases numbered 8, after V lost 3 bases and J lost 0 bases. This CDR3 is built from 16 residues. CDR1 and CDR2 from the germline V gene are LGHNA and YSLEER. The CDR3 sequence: CASSQDRDSHSYEQYF. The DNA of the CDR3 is TGCGCCAGCAGCCAGGACCGGGACAGCCACTCCTACGAGCAGTACTTC.

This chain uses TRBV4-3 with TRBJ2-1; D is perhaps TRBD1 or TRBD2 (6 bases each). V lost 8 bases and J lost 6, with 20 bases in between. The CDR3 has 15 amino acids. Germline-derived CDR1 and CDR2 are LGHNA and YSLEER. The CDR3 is CASRPRGTLGNEQFF. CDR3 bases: TGCGCCAGCCGACCCCGGGGGACATTGGGCAATGAGCAGTTCTTC.

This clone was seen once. CDR3 DNA sequence: TGCGCCAGCACCGAGGACGGACATGGCTACACCTTC. It yields the protein CASTEDGHGYTF. The chain couples TRBV5-1 to TRBJ1-2; D unclear. Germline V gene lookup returns CDR1 SGHRS and CDR2 YFSETQ. The CDR3 runs to 12 residues. Deletions cut 6 bases from V and 6 bases from J, with 12 bases between.

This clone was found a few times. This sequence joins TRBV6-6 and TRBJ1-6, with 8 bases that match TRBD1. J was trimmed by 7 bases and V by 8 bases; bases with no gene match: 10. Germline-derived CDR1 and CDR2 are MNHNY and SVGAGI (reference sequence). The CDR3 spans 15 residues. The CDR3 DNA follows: TGTGCCAGCCAGGGGGCGAGGTTCGAAAATTCACCCCTCCACTTT. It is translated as CASQGARFENSPLHF.

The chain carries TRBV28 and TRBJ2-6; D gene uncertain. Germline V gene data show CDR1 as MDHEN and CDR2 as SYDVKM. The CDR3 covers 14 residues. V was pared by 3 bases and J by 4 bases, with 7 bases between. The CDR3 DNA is TGTGCCAGCAGTTTCGCCCTCGGGGCCAACGTCCTGACTTTC. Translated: CASSFALGANVLTF.

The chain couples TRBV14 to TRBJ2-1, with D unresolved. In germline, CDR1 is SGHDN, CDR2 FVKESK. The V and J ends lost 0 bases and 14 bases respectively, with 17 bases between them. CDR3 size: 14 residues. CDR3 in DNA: TGTGCCAGCAGCCAAGATTCCCTGGGGTCAGGAGAGTTCTTC. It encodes CASSQDSLGSGEFF.

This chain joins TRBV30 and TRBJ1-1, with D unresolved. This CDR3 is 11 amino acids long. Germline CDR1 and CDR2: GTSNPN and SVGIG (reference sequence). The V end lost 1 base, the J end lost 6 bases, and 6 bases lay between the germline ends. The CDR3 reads CAWSGSAEAFF. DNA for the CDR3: TGTGCCTGGAGTGGAAGCGCTGAAGCTTTCTTT.

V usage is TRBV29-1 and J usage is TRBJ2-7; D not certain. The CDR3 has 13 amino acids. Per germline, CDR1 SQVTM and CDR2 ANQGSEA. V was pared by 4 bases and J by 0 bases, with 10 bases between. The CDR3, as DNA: TGCAGCGTTGTGGGTGGGAACTCCTACGAGCAGTACTTC. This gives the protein CSVVGGNSYEQYF.

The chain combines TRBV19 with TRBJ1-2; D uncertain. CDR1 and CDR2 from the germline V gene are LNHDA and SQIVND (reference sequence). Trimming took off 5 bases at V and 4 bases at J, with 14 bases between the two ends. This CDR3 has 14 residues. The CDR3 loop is CASSVSLQFYGYTF. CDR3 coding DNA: TGTGCCAGTAGTGTGTCCCTCCAGTTCTATGGCTACACCTTC. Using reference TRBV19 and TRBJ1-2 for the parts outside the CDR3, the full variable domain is DGGITQSPKYLFRKEGQNVTLSCEQNLNHDAMYWYRQDPGQGLRLIYYSQIVNDFQKGDIAEGYSVSREKKESFPLTVTSAQKNPTAFYLCASSVSLQFYGYTFGSGTRLTVV.

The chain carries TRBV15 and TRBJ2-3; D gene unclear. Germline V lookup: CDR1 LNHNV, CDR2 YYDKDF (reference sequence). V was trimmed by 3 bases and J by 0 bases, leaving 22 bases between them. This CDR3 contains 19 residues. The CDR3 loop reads CATSSPLGIDGPSTDTQYF. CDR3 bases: TGTGCCACCAGCAGCCCCCTTGGGATTGACGGCCCTAGCACAGATACGCAGTATTTT.

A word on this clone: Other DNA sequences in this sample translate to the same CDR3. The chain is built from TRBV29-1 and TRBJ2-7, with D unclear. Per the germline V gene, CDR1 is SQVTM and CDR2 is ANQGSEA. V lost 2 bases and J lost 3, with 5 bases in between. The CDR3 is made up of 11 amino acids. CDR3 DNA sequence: TGCAGCGTTGAAACAGACTACGAGCAGTACTTC. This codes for CSVETDYEQYF.

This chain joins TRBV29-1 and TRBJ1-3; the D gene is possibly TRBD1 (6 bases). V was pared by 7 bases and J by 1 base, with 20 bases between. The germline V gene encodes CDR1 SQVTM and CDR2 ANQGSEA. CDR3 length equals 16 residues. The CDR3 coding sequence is TGCAGCGCCGCCGGTTATCAGGGGAGTTCTGGAAACACCATATATTTT. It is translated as CSAAGYQGSSGNTIYF. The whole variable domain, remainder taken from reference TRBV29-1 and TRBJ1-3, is SAVISQKPSRDICQRGTSLTIQCQVDSQVTMMFWYRQQPGQSLTLIATANQGSEATYESGFVIDKFPISRPNLTFSTLTVSNMSPEDSSIYLCSAAGYQGSSGNTIYFGEGSWLTVV.

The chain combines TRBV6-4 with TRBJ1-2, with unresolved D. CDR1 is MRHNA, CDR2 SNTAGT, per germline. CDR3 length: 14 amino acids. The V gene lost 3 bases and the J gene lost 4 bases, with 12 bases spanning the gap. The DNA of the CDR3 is TGTGCCAGCAGTGAGAAGCCGGGGATCTATGGCTACACCTTC. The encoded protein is CASSEKPGIYGYTF.

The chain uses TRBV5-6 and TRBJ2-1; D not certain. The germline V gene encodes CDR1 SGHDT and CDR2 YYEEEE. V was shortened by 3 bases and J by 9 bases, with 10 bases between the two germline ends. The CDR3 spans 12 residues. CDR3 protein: CASSWTGGEQFF. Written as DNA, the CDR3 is TGTGCCAGCAGCTGGACGGGTGGTGAGCAGTTCTTC.

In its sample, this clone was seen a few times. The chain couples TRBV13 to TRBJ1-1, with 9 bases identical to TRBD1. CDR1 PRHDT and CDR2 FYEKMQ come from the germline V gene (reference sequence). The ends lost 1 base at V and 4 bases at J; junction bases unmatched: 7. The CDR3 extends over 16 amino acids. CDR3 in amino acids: CASSLEGQGYGTEAFF. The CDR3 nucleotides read TGTGCCAGCAGCTTAGAGGGACAGGGTTACGGCACTGAAGCTTTCTTT.

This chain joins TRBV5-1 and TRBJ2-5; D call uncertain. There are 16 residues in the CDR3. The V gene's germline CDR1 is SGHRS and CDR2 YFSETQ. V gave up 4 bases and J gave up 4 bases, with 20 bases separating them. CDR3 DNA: TGCGCCAGCAGCCCGACGCACACTGGTACCAGAGAGACCCAGTACTTC. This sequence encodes CASSPTHTGTRETQYF.

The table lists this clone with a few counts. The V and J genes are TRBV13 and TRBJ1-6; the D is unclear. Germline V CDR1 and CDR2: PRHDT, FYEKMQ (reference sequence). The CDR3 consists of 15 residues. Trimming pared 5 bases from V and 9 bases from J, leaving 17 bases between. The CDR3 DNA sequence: TGTGCCAGCAGCCCCCCGTCGGCGGGAGGTTCACCCCTCCACTTT. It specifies CASSPPSAGGSPLHF.

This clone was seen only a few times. CDR3 protein: CASSDGSTATSGANVLTF. The CDR3 nucleotides read TGTGCCAGCAGTGACGGGAGCACAGCGACCTCTGGGGCCAACGTCCTGACTTTC. This chain joins TRBV6-4 and TRBJ2-6, with D possibly being TRBD2 (5 bases). Between the trimmed V and J ends, which lost 2 bases and 0 bases, there was a span of 14 bases. Germline V CDR1 and CDR2: MRHNA, SNTAGT. The CDR3 sequence is 18 residues long.

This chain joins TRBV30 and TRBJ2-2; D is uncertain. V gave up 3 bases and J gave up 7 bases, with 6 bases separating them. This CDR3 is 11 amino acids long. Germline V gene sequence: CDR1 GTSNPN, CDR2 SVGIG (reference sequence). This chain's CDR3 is CAWSRGGELFF. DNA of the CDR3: TGTGCCTGGAGCAGAGGCGGGGAGCTGTTTTTT. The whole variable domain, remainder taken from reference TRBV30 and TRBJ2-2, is SQTIHQWPATLVQPVGSPLSLECTVEGTSNPNLYWYRQAAGRGLQLLFYSVGIGQISSEVPQNLSASRPQDRQFILSSKKLLLSDSGFYLCAWSRGGELFFGEGSRLTVL.

The CDR3, as DNA: TGTGCCAGCAGCCCTGGGGGCGGCCCGGGAAGCTACGAGCAGTACTTC. Protein sequence: CASSPGGGPGSYEQYF. This chain uses TRBV13 with TRBJ2-7; the D gene is possibly TRBD1 (6 bases). V lost 5 bases to trimming and J lost 3 bases, with 20 bases between them. The CDR3 is 16 residues long. Germline V CDR1 and CDR2: PRHDT, FYEKMQ (reference sequence).

CDR3 amino acids: CSVEDPLRMDTEAFF. For the CDR3, the DNA is TGCAGCGTTGAAGATCCGCTGAGGATGGACACTGAAGCTTTCTTT. The chain uses TRBV29-1 and TRBJ1-1; D unresolved. V was trimmed by 0 bases and J by 3 bases, leaving 14 bases between them. This CDR3 is 15 amino acids long. Germline V gene sequence: CDR1 SQVTM, CDR2 ANQGSEA.

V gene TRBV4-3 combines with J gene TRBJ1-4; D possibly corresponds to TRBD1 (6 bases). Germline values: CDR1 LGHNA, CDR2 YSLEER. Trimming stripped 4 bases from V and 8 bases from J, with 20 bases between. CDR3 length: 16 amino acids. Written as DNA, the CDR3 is TGCGCCAGCAGCCCAGGTTCGGACTGGGGGGCCGAAAAACTGTTTTTT. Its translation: CASSPGSDWGAEKLFF.

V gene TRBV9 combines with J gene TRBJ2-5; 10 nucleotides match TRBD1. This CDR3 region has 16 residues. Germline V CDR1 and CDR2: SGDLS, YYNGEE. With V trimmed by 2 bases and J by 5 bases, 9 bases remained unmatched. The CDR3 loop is CASSVDRTGGVETQYF. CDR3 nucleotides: TGTGCCAGCAGCGTGGACCGGACAGGGGGAGTGGAGACCCAGTACTTC.